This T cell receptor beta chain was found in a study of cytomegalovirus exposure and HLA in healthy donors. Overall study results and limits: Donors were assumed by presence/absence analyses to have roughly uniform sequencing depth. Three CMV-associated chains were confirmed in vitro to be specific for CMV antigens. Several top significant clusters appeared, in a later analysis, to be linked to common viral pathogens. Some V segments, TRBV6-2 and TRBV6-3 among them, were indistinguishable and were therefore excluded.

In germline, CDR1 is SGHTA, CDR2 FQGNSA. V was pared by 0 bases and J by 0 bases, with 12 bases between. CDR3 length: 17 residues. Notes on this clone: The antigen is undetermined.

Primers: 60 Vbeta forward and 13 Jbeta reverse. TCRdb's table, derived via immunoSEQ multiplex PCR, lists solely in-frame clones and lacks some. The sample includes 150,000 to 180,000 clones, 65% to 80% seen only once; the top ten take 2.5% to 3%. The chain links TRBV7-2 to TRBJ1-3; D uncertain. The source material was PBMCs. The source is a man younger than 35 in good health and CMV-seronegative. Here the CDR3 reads CASSLARAVSSGNTIYF. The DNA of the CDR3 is TGTGCCAGCAGCTTAGCGAGGGCCGTGAGCTCTGGAAACACCATATATTTT.